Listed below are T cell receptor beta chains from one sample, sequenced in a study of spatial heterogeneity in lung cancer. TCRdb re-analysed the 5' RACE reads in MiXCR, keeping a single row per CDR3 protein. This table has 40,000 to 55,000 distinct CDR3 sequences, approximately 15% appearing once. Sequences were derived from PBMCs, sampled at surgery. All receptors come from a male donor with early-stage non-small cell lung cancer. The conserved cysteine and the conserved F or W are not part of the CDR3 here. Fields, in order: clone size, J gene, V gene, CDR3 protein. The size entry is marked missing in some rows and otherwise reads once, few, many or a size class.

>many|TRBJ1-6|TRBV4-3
ASSQDQGNNSPLH
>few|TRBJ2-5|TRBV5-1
ASSLVGGVETQY
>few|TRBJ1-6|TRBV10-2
ATLQGDNSPLH
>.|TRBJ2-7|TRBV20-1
SARAGTGIAYEQY
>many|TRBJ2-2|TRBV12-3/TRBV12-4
ASRRTTGITGELF
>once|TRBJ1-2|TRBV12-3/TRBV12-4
ASTRDRDYGYT
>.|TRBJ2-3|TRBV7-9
AIPGTIDTQY
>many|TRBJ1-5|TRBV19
ASTSIQGDQPQH
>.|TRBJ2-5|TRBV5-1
ASSLAWDSGSSETQY
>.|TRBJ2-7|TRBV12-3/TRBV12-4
ASTPTSGGGEQY
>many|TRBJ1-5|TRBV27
ASSFYSNQPQH
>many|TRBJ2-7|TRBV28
ASLGGGVYEQY
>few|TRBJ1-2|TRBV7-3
ASSLTYRETNYGYT
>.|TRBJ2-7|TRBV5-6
ASSLQLSSYEQY
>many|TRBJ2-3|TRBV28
ASSMLAGGRDTDTQY
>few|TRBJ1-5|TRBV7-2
ASSSAPPGDQPQH
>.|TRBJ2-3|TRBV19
ASTSGGGVIDTQY
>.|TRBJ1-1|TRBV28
ASISAKNTEAF
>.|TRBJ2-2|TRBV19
ATKASGPNTGELF
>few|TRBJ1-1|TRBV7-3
ASSLSSANTEAF
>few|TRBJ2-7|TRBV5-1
ASSLYTSGSDEQY
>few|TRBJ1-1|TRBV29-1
SVVGTAVNTEAF
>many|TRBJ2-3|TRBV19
ASSIGLRDTQY
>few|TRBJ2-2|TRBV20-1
SARQGNTGELF
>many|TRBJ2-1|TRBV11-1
ASSLGERSEQF
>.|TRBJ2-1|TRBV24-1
ATSDSRLPYYEQF
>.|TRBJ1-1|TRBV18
ASSPAGDRFSYTEAF
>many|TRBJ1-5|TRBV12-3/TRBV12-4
ASSFELGNRPQH
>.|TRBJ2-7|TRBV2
ASSRRGLAGGTYEQY
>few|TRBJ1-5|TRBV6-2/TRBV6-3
ASSPRDGSNQPQH
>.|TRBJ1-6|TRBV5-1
ASSPIGRHSPLH
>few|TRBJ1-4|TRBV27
ASSFDRTAGEKLF
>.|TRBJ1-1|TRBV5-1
ASSLELTGFLD
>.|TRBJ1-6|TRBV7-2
ASSYMGENSPLH
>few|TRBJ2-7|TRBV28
ASSPPLAGESTEQY
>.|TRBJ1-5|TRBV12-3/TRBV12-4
ASSSGGGNQPQH
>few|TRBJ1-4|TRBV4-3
ASSQDGKGASEKLF
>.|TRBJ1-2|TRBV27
ASSLGPVLYGYT
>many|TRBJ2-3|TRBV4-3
ASSQERADTQY
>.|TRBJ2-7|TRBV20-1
SARAWGAVSYEQY
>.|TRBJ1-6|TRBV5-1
ASSLGTGSPLH
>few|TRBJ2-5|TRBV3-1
ASSQNKVPQETQY
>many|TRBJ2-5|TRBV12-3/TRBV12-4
ASSLGAYQETQY
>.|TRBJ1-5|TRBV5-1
ASSLGDPNQPQH
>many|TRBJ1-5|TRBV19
AKNRRTHSNQPQH
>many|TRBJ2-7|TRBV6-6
ASSRAYEQY
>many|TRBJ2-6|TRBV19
ASSILRGSGANVLT
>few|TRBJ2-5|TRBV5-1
ASRLQGREETQY
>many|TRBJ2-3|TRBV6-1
ASSGGGMSTDTQY
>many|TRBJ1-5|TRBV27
ASSLNRQNHQPQH
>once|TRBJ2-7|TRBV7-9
ASSLASSTRTSSSYEQY
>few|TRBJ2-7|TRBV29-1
GAGQTLSGEQY
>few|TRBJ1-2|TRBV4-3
ASSQVPNYGYT
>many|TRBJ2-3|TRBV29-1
SVSGRVTDTQY